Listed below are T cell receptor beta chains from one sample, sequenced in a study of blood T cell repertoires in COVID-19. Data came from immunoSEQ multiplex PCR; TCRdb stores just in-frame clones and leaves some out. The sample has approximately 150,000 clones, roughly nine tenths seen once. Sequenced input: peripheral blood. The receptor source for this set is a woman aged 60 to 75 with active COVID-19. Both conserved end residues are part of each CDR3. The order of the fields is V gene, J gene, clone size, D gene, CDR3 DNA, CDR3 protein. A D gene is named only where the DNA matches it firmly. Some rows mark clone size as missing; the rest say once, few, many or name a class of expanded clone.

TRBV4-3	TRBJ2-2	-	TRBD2	TGCGCCAGCAGCCTGAGCGGGAGGGCCTCTTTCGGGGAGCTGTTTTTT	CASSLSGRASFGELFF
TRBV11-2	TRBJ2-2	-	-	TGTGCCAGCAGCGCGTTACTAGCCACCGGGGAGCTGTTTTTT	CASSALLATGELFF
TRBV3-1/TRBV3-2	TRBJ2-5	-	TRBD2	TGTGCCAGCAGCCAAGATCCCCCCAGGGGACTAGCAGAAGAGACCCAGTACTTC	CASSQDPPRGLAEETQYF
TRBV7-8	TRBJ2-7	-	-	TGTGCCAGCAGCGCCTTCGAACCGGGAGTCTCCTACGAGCAGTACTTC	CASSAFEPGVSYEQYF
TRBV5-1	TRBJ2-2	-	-	TGCGCCAGCAGGGGGGGGACAGGACCGAACACCGGGGAGCTGTTTTTT	CASRGGTGPNTGELFF
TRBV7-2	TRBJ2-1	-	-	TGTGCCAGCAGCTTCTTTTCCGCCAGACGGACAAGAAATGAGCAGTTCTTC	CASSFFSARRTRNEQFF
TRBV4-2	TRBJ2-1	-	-	TGTGCCAGCAGCCAAGATCAGGGAACCCTGGGGTCGTTCTTC	CASSQDQGTLGSFF
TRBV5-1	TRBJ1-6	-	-	TGCGCCAGCAGCATGGGCAGCTCCTATAATTCACCCCTCCACTTT	CASSMGSSYNSPLHF
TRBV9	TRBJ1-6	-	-	TGTGCCAGCAGCGTAGGACTCGACAGCTATAATTCACCCCTCCACTTT	CASSVGLDSYNSPLHF
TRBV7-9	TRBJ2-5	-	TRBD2	TGTGCCAGCAGCTCCCGACTAGCGGGCGTACAAGAGACCCAGTACTTC	CASSSRLAGVQETQYF
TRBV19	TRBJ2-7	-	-	TGTGCCAGTAGTATAGTCGCTTCAGCGGATAGCTACGAGCAGTACTTC	CASSIVASADSYEQYF
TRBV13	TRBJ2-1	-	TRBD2	TGTGCCAGCAGAGATAAGCGGGAGAGCTTGTACAATGAGCAGTTCTTC	CASRDKRESLYNEQFF
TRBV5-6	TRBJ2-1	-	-	TGTGCCAGCAGCTGGGGACTGGGGAACCAGTTCTTC	CASSWGLGNQFF
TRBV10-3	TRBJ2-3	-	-	TGTGCCATCAGTGAGTCGCCTAGCGCGGATACGCAGTATTTT	CAISESPSADTQYF
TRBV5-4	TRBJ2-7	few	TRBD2	TGTGCCAGCAGCTTGGATCCAATATCTAGCGGTGAGCAGTACTTC	CASSLDPISSGEQYF
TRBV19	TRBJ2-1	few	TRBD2	TGTGCCAGTAGTATGCGAGGGTCTAGCGGGAGGGCCTACAATGAGCAGTTCTTC	CASSMRGSSGRAYNEQFF
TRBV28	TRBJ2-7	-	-	TGTGCCAGCAGCCCCCCGGCAGGTCGAAACTCCTACGAGCAGTACTTC	CASSPPAGRNSYEQYF
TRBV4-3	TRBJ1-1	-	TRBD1	TGCGCCAGCAGCCGAGGACAGGGGGCGATGAACACTGAAGCTTTCTTT	CASSRGQGAMNTEAFF
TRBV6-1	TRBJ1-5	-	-	TGTGCCAGCAGTGAAGGGGGCGGGGTAGCTCAGCCCCAGCATTTT	CASSEGGGVAQPQHF
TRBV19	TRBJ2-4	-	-	TGTGCCAGTAGTCTCAGGGACACCAAAAACATTCAGTACTTC	CASSLRDTKNIQYF
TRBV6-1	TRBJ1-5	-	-	TGTGCCAGCAGTGAAGGGACAAGGTATCAGCCCCAGCATTTT	CASSEGTRYQPQHF
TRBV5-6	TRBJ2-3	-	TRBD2	TGTGCCAGCAGCTTTTGGGTAACTAGCGGATTTTCCACAGATACGCAGTATTTT	CASSFWVTSGFSTDTQYF
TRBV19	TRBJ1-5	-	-	TGTGCCAGTAGTATCTTTCACGGGGACAATCAGCCCCAGCATTTT	CASSIFHGDNQPQHF
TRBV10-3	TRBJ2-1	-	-	TGTGCCATCAGTGGGGGTAGCGCCTCCGTGAGCTCCTACAATGAGCAGTTCTTC	CAISGGSASVSSYNEQFF
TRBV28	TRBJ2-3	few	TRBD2	TGTGCCAGCAGAAAAGCGGGACCCTTCACAGATACGCAGTATTTT	CASRKAGPFTDTQYF
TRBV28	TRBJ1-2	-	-	TGTGCCAGCACGTGGAGGGAGGGTGGCTACACCTTC	CASTWREGGYTF
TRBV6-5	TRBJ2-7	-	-	TGTGCCAGCAGTTCCCCCCTCTCCTACGAGCAGTACTTC	CASSSPLSYEQYF
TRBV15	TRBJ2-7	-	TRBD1	TGTGCCACCAGCACCACGCAGGGGGCTAGCGAGCAGTACTTC	CATSTTQGASEQYF
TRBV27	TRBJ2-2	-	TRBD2	TGTGCCAGCATCACACTGGGGGGGACCGGGGAGCTGTTTTTT	CASITLGGTGELFF
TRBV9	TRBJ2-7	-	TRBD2	TGTGCCAGCAGCTTCAGACTAGCGGGAGAAGGCGAGCAGTACTTC	CASSFRLAGEGEQYF
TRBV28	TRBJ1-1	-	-	TGTGCCAGCAGTCCCCCCGACAGCACTGAAGCTTTCTTT	CASSPPDSTEAFF
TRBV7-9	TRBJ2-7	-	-	TGTGCCAGCAGCTTAGGCTGGGGGGACCTCTACGAGCAGTACTTC	CASSLGWGDLYEQYF
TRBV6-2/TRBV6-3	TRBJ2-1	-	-	TGTGCCAGCAGTGACCACAAGCTTCGGGGCTCCTACAATGAGCAGTTCTTC	CASSDHKLRGSYNEQFF
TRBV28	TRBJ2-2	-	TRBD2	TGTGCCAGCAGTTTAGTGGGGACTAGCGCGAACACCGGGGAGCTGTTTTTT	CASSLVGTSANTGELFF
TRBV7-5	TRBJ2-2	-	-	TGTGTCATTGGGCACGCGGGATCCGGGGAGCTGTTTTTT	CVIGHAGSGELFF
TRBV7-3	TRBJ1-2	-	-	TGTGCCAGGGGAGGGGGCTACACCTTC	CARGGGYTF
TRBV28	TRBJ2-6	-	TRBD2	TGTGCCACAAAGGCGGGAGGGACTGGGGCCAACGTCCTGACTTTC	CATKAGGTGANVLTF
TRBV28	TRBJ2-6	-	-	TGTGCCAGCAGCCCCAGGGTGAGGGCCAACGTCCTGACTTTC	CASSPRVRANVLTF
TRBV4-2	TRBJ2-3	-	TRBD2	TGTGCCAGCAGCCAACGACTAGCGGGAGGGACAGATACGCAGTATTTT	CASSQRLAGGTDTQYF
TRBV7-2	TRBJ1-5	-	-	TGTGCCAGCAGCTTGGGTCTCCCAGGTCACCAGCCCCAGCATTTT	CASSLGLPGHQPQHF
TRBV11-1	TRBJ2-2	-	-	TGTGCCAGCAGCTTACACAGTAACACCGGGGAGCTGTTTTTT	CASSLHSNTGELFF
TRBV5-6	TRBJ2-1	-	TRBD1	TGTGCCAGCAGCCGAGACAGGGGCGAGTTGAGGGACAATGAGCAGTTCTTC	CASSRDRGELRDNEQFF
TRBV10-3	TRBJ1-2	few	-	TGTGCCATCAGTGAGAGTACAGGGTTGTCTGGGCATGGCTACACCTTC	CAISESTGLSGHGYTF
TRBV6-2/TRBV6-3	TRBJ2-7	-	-	TGTGCCAGCAGTTACACCCTAGGACAATCCAGCTCCTACGAGCAGTACTTC	CASSYTLGQSSSYEQYF
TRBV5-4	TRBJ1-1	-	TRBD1	TGTGCCACTCTGACAGGGGGTAACACTGAAGCTTTCTTT	CATLTGGNTEAFF
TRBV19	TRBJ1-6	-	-	TGTGCCAGTAGTCCACAAGTATATAATTCACCCCTCCACTTT	CASSPQVYNSPLHF
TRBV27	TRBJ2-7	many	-	TGTGCCAGCAGTTTTCAGGCCAATGTCTACGAGCAGTACTTC	CASSFQANVYEQYF
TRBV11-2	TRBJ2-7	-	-	TGTGCCAGCACAGACAGAACCGAGCAGTACTTC	CASTDRTEQYF
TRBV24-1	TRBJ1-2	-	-	TGTGCCACCAGTGACGTGGACAACTATAGGAGCTACACCTTC	CATSDVDNYRSYTF
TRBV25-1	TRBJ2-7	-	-	TGTGCCAGCAGTGATCCCCGCGGTACCTCCTACGAGCAGTACTTC	CASSDPRGTSYEQYF
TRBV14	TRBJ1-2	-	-	TGTGCCAGCAGCCTTTGGGGAGAGTATGGCTACACCTTC	CASSLWGEYGYTF
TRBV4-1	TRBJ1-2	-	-	TGCGCCAGCAGCCAACCGATGATTCGGAGGGGCTATGGCTACACCTTC	CASSQPMIRRGYGYTF
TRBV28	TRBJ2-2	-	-	TGTGCCAGCAGTTTCGCCGGGGAGCTGTTTTTT	CASSFAGELFF
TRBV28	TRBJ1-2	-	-	TGTGCCAGCAGCACGCGACAAGATGGCTACACCTTC	CASSTRQDGYTF
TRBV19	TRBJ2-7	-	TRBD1	TGTGCCAGTAGCCTAAGGACAGGGGTTAACGAGCAGTACTTC	CASSLRTGVNEQYF
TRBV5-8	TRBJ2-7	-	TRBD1	TGTGCCAGCAGGAATGACAGGGCGGCCTACGAGCAGTACTTC	CASRNDRAAYEQYF
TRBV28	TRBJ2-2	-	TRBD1	TGTGCCGGACAACCGGGACAGGGGGCCGGGGAGCTGTTTTTT	CAGQPGQGAGELFF